The 14 T cell receptor beta chains given below trace back to one sample, sequenced in a study of beta chain features in type 1 diabetes. The study reverse transcribed the entire isolated RNA, so it sequenced expressed TCRB transcripts. Only in-frame clones appear in the TCRdb table, and some are missing; sequencing was by immunoSEQ multiplex PCR. This table has over 700,000 clones, roughly 15% appearing once. Sequencing was carried out using naive CD4+ T cells from blood. All receptors come from a woman aged 18-35 years in good health.

This clone was seen a few times. The rearrangement links TRBV6-5 to TRBJ1-2, with D perhaps matching TRBD1 (6 bases). From germline, CDR1 is MNHEY and CDR2 SVGAGI. The ends were cut back, 0 bases at V and 4 bases at J, with 12 bases in the middle. This CDR3 region has 15 residues. The CDR3 region is CASSYSMQDSYGYTF. CDR3 sequence (DNA): TGTGCCAGCAGTTACTCGATGCAGGACAGCTATGGCTACACCTTC.

This clone was counted once. The genes are TRBV21-1 and TRBJ2-6; the tabulated D call, TRBD2, remains unverified against the DNA. TRBV21-1 is annotated as a pseudogene. CDR3 length: 17 amino acids. CDR3 DNA: TGTGCCAGCAGAGACGGGCCCAGTCCGGGGGGGGCCAACGTCCTGACTTTC. Its protein is CASRDGPSPGGANVLTF.

This clone was observed a handful of times. The chain has TRBV15 and TRBJ2-1; TRBD2 is a possible D gene (5 bases). The germline V and J ends were trimmed by 4 bases and 0 bases, with 13 bases remaining between them. The CDR3 totals 16 residues. Germline-derived CDR1 and CDR2 are LNHNV and YYDKDF (reference sequence). The CDR3, as DNA: TGTGCCACCAGCAACGGACCGGGGAGCTCCTACAATGAGCAGTTCTTC. It is translated as CATSNGPGSSYNEQFF.

There are a few counts of this clone. The chain is built from TRBV7-8 and TRBJ2-5; D assignment may be TRBD1 or TRBD2 (6 bases each). The DNA matches TRBJ2-7 better at its end, which makes the J call doubtful. This CDR3 contains 14 residues. Looked up from germline, CDR1 is SGHVS and CDR2 is FQNEAQ. The CDR3 is CASSRGPRSYEQYF. The CDR3 nucleotides are TGTGCCAGTTCCCGGGGGCCCCGCTCCTACGAGCAGTACTTC.

This clone has a handful of counts. The V gene is TRBV18, the J gene TRBJ1-5, with D hard to call. Germline V gene data show CDR1 as KGHSH and CDR2 as LQKENI. The CDR3 covers 14 residues. With 0 bases removed from V and 5 bases from J, the gap between germline ends came to 8 bases. The CDR3 DNA follows: TGTGCCAGCTCACCACCGGGCCTGTATCAGCCCCAGCATTTT. Residues: CASSPPGLYQPQHF.

This chain joins TRBV15 and TRBJ2-1; no firm D call. The V end lost 3 bases, the J end lost 4 bases, and 16 bases lay between the germline ends. The CDR3 is 16 amino acids. Germline CDR1 is LNHNV and CDR2 is YYDKDF (reference sequence). The CDR3 spells CATSSGRVRDYNEQFF. DNA of the CDR3: TGTGCCACCAGCAGCGGACGCGTTCGCGATTACAATGAGCAGTTCTTC.

The rearrangement joins TRBV15 to TRBJ1-2, with a tentative D call TRBD1 (6 bases). The germline CDR1 and CDR2 sequences are LNHNV and YYDKDF (reference sequence). This CDR3 is 15 amino acids long. Trimming stripped 0 bases from V and 7 bases from J, with 15 bases between. CDR3 sequence (DNA): TGTGCCACCAGCAGAGAGCAGACAGGAGTGGGTGGCTACACCTTC. Its protein product is CATSREQTGVGGYTF.

In its sample, this clone was seen a few times. The genes are TRBV2 and TRBJ2-5; 16 bases fit TRBD2. V was pared by 3 bases and J by 4 bases, with 11 bases of the junction left unmatched. This CDR3 spans 19 amino acids. In germline, CDR1 is SNHLY, CDR2 FYNNEI. Here the CDR3 reads CASSDRGTSGRAATETQYF. CDR3 nucleotide sequence: TGTGCCAGCAGTGACCGTGGGACTAGCGGGAGGGCCGCCACAGAGACCCAGTACTTC.

This clone was recorded a few times. The rearrangement uses TRBV5-4 and TRBJ2-3, with 8 bases fitting TRBD1. After removal of 3 bases from V and 1 base from J, the junction contained 4 bases not matched to a gene. Germline values: CDR1 SGHNT, CDR2 YYREEE (reference sequence). The CDR3 length is 15 residues. The CDR3 is CASSSRGQGTDTQYF. In DNA form, the CDR3 reads TGTGCCAGCAGCTCCAGGGGACAGGGCACAGATACGCAGTATTTT.

This clone was seen only a few times. The chain joins TRBV6-5 to TRBJ2-7; D gene uncertain. CDR3 size: 14 residues. Trimming removed 0 bases from V and 2 bases from J, with 8 bases in between. Germline-derived CDR1 and CDR2 are MNHEY and SVGAGI. The DNA for the CDR3 is TGTGCCAGCAGTTACTCTAGGGTCACCTACGAGCAGTACTTC. Translating it yields CASSYSRVTYEQYF.

This chain links TRBV4-1 with TRBJ2-4; tentative D call: TRBD1 (5 bases). Germline loops: CDR1 MGHRA, CDR2 YSYEKL. CDR3 size: 15 residues. V shed 3 bases and J shed 10 bases, with 19 bases lying between them. CDR3 amino acids: CASSHSTDSFLIQYF. CDR3 sequence (DNA): TGCGCCAGCAGCCACTCGACCGACAGTTTCTTAATTCAGTACTTC.

The rearrangement joins TRBV5-4 to TRBJ2-5; the match to TRBD2 covers 7 bases. CDR3 length: 14 residues. V was clipped by 0 bases and J by 2 bases; unmatched bases: 1. Germline values: CDR1 SGHNT, CDR2 YYREEE (reference sequence). The DNA for the CDR3 is TGTGCCAGCAGCTTGGTGGGAGGGCAAGAGACCCAGTACTTC. It specifies CASSLVGGQETQYF.

The table lists this clone with a few counts. This chain uses TRBV5-1 with TRBJ2-5; perhaps TRBD2 as D (6 bases). CDR1 and CDR2 (germline): SGHRS, YFSETQ. The length of the CDR3 is 13 residues. Trimming took 0 bases from V and 9 from J, leaving 12 bases between them. The CDR3 sequence is CASSLEQTGAQYF. In DNA, the CDR3 is TGCGCCAGCAGCTTGGAGCAAACGGGGGCCCAGTACTTC.

As regards this clone: Other DNA sequences in this sample translate to the same CDR3. The V call is TRBV6-6, the J call TRBJ2-7, with a weak D call TRBD2 (5 bases). V lost 2 bases to trimming and J lost 6 bases, with 11 bases between them. CDR1 and CDR2 (germline): MNHNY, SVGAGI (reference sequence). The CDR3 spans 13 residues. This CDR3 is CASSYPGGREQYF. CDR3 nucleotide sequence: TGTGCCAGCAGTTACCCCGGAGGACGCGAGCAGTACTTC.